What follows are 19 T cell receptor beta chains derived from one specimen sequenced in a study of blood T cell repertoires in COVID-19. Libraries were prepared by immunoSEQ multiplex PCR; TCRdb keeps only in-frame clonotypes and omits some of them. Found here are about 130,000 clones, 70% to 90% of them singletons; the top ten hold 10% to 13%. Material: peripheral blood. The source is a man between 50 and 59 years old with acute or convalescent COVID-19.

In DNA form, the CDR3 reads TGTGCCAGCGTGAACTTTAATGAAAAACTGTTTTTT. It is translated as CASVNFNEKLFF. The rearrangement joins TRBV6-5 to TRBJ1-4; no firm D call. The CDR3 consists of 12 residues. Trimming pared 8 bases from V and 4 bases from J, leaving 8 bases between. Per germline, CDR1 MNHEY and CDR2 SVGAGI.

The chain combines TRBV29-1 with TRBJ1-1; a weak D match, TRBD1 (5 bases). V shed 8 bases and J shed 10 bases, with 17 bases lying between them. The CDR3 contains 11 residues. CDR1 and CDR2 (germline): SQVTM, ANQGSEA. The CDR3 region is CSLSVSGVAFF. The CDR3 DNA reads TGCAGCCTGTCGGTATCGGGGGTAGCTTTCTTT.

This sequence joins TRBV3-1 (or the pseudogene TRBV3-2) and TRBJ1-1; 10 bases match TRBD1. Germline lookup yields CDR1 LGHDT and CDR2 YNNKEL (reference sequence). The CDR3 is 14 residues long. J lost 4 bases, V lost 4 bases, and 3 bases had no gene match. The CDR3 DNA sequence: TGTGCCAGCAGCCTCGGACAGGGGGGCACTGAAGCTTTCTTT. Its protein is CASSLGQGGTEAFF.

V and J are TRBV2 and TRBJ1-6; tentative D call: TRBD1 (6 bases). The CDR3 runs 16 residues. Germline V gene sequence: CDR1 SNHLY, CDR2 FYNNEI. Trimming cost V 7 bases and J 5 bases, with 18 bases left between them. The CDR3 DNA reads as TGTGCCAGCATTCGGACAGCAGGACTCCATAATTCACCCCTCCACTTT. This sequence encodes CASIRTAGLHNSPLHF. The variable domain in full, completed from reference TRBV2 and TRBJ1-6, reads EPEVTQTPSHQVTQMGQEVILRCVPISNHLYFYWYRQILGQKVEFLVSFYNNEISEKSEIFDDQFSVERPDGSNFTLKIRSTKLEDSAMYFCASIRTAGLHNSPLHFGNGTRLTVT.

The chain recombines TRBV6-5 with TRBJ1-1; 9 bases fit TRBD1. Trimming removed 6 bases from V and 3 bases from J; junction bases left unmatched: 8. Germline CDR1 is MNHEY and CDR2 is SVGAGI. The CDR3 totals 15 residues. The CDR3 protein is CASSSRQGVDTEAFF. CDR3 DNA sequence: TGTGCCAGCAGCTCAAGACAGGGGGTGGACACTGAAGCTTTCTTT.

In nucleotides, the CDR3 is TGTGCCAGCAGTTTACAGGAACCCTCCTACGAGCAGTACTTC. Residues: CASSLQEPSYEQYF. The genes are TRBV27 and TRBJ2-7; D remains ambiguous. Trimming left V 2 bases short and J 0 bases short, with 8 bases between. The length of the CDR3 is 14 residues. Germline V CDR1 and CDR2: MNHEY, SMNVEV (reference sequence).

The J gene is TRBJ1-3, the V gene TRBV9, with D unclear. Trimming left V 2 bases short and J 4 bases short, with 10 bases between. The CDR3 sequence is 14 residues long. The germline gives CDR1 SGDLS, CDR2 YYNGEE. The CDR3 sequence: CASSVGSSGNTIYF. The CDR3 nucleotides are TGTGCCAGCAGCGTCGGGTCTTCCGGAAACACCATATATTTT. The entire variable domain, with the rest obtained from reference TRBV9 and TRBJ1-3, is as follows: DSGVTQTPKHLITATGQRVTLRCSPRSGDLSVYWYQQSLDQGLQFLIQYYNGEERAKGNILERFSAQQFPDLHSELNLSSLELGDSALYFCASSVGSSGNTIYFGEGSWLTVV.

This chain links TRBV6-5 with TRBJ2-7; no reliable D call. Germline lookup yields CDR1 MNHEY and CDR2 SVGAGI. V was shortened by 8 bases and J by 3 bases, with 14 bases between the two germline ends. The CDR3 covers 13 residues. CDR3 coding DNA: TGTGCCAGCGGAACAGAAAGATTCTACGAGCAGTACTTC. This encodes CASGTERFYEQYF.

The J gene is TRBJ1-1, the V gene TRBV10-1, with D tentatively TRBD1 (5 bases). Germline V CDR1 and CDR2: WNHNN, SYGVQD (reference sequence). This CDR3 has 13 amino acids. The V gene lost 6 bases and the J gene lost 1 base, with 9 bases spanning the gap. CDR3 in amino acids: CASRTDPNTEAFF. CDR3 bases: TGCGCCAGCAGGACAGATCCGAACACTGAAGCTTTCTTT.

In this sample, this clone turned up a few times. The rearrangement uses TRBV4-1 and TRBJ2-7; a weak D match, TRBD1 (6 bases). Germline-derived CDR1 and CDR2 are MGHRA and YSYEKL. CDR3 length: 14 amino acids. Trimming removed 4 bases from V and 2 bases from J, with 12 bases in between. The CDR3 sequence: CASSPRTETYEQYF. The CDR3 DNA reads as TGCGCCAGCAGCCCGAGGACAGAGACCTACGAGCAGTACTTC.

The gene calls are TRBV19 and TRBJ1-2; D ambiguous. V was cut by 3 bases and J by 5 bases, with 10 bases left in between. Germline values: CDR1 LNHDA, CDR2 SQIVND (reference sequence). This CDR3 spans 13 amino acids. In nucleotides, the CDR3 is TGTGCCAGTAGTATTGGGCAGAGATATGGCTACACCTTC. It codes for CASSIGQRYGYTF.

The chain links TRBV6-6 to TRBJ2-2, with a possible D match to TRBD1 (6 bases). From germline, CDR1 is MNHNY and CDR2 SVGAGI (reference sequence). The germline V and J ends were trimmed by 0 bases and 6 bases, with 8 bases remaining between them. The CDR3 totals 14 residues. CDR3 DNA sequence: TGTGCCAGCAGTTACTCGAACAGGGCCGGGGAGCTGTTTTTT. Translating it yields CASSYSNRAGELFF.

This chain links TRBV7-2 with TRBJ2-7; TRBD2 matches at 9 bases. CDR3 length: 15 amino acids. V lost 1 base, J lost 7 bases, and 8 bases stayed unmatched. The germline CDR1 and CDR2 sequences are SGHTA and FQGNSA. This CDR3 is CASSLGTSVPWEQYF. The CDR3 coding sequence is TGTGCCAGCAGCTTAGGGACTAGCGTCCCGTGGGAGCAGTACTTC.

V and J are TRBV6-5 and TRBJ1-4; 7 positions agree with TRBD1. The CDR3 is 14 residues long. J gave up 8 bases and V 6 bases, and 9 bases lay outside the gene matches. Germline V CDR1 and CDR2: MNHEY, SVGAGI. CDR3 nucleotides: TGTGCCAGCAGGCGCACAGGGGTCAGGGAAAAACTGTTTTTT. Encoded protein: CASRRTGVREKLFF.

The chain has TRBV3-1 (or the pseudogene TRBV3-2) and TRBJ1-4; 8 bases are shared with TRBD1. Germline assignment: CDR1 LGHDT and CDR2 YNNKEL (reference sequence). The CDR3 runs to 16 residues. V trimming: 2 bases; J trimming: 6 bases; junction bases outside the gene matches: 8. The DNA for the CDR3 is TGTGCCAGCAGCCAACGAACAGGGGGAGGTGATGAAAAACTGTTTTTT. Translation gives CASSQRTGGGDEKLFF.

CDR3 nucleotides: TGTGCCAGCACCAAGGGAGGGGTTAGGACTGAAGCTTTCTTT. It is translated as CASTKGGVRTEAFF. J is TRBJ1-1 and V is TRBV21-1. TRBV21-1 is assigned pseudogene status. The CDR3 runs 14 residues.

The V call is TRBV18, the J call TRBJ2-1; 12 bases are shared with TRBD2. CDR1 is KGHSH and CDR2 is LQKENI in the germline V gene. Trimming removed 3 bases from V and 7 bases from J; junction bases left unmatched: 4. The CDR3 length is 15 residues. CDR3: CASSPTSGGSNEQFF. CDR3 sequence (DNA): TGTGCCAGCTCACCGACTAGCGGGGGTTCTAATGAGCAGTTCTTC.

V usage is TRBV28 and J usage is TRBJ1-6; 8 nucleotides align to TRBD1. The germline CDR1 and CDR2 sequences are MDHEN and SYDVKM. This CDR3 spans 14 amino acids. Trimming took 5 bases from V and 10 from J; bases not matched to a gene: 7. CDR3 sequence (DNA): TGTGCCAGCAGTCCCGGACAGGGAAGATCACCCCTCCACTTT. As protein: CASSPGQGRSPLHF.

This chain joins TRBV2 and TRBJ1-1; D might be TRBD1 (6 bases). V was shortened by 4 bases and J by 6 bases, with 15 bases between the two germline ends. Per the germline V gene, CDR1 is SNHLY and CDR2 is FYNNEI. This CDR3 contains 14 residues. The CDR3 nucleotides read TGTGCCAGCAGTGTTCTGGGGGCAGGATCTGAAGCTTTCTTT. Amino acids: CASSVLGAGSEAFF. Complete variable domain (other parts from reference TRBV2 and TRBJ1-1): EPEVTQTPSHQVTQMGQEVILRCVPISNHLYFYWYRQILGQKVEFLVSFYNNEISEKSEIFDDQFSVERPDGSNFTLKIRSTKLEDSAMYFCASSVLGAGSEAFFGQGTRLTVV.